Each of the 21 T cell receptor beta chains below was sequenced from the same sample in a study of blood T cell repertoires in COVID-19. Using immunoSEQ multiplex PCR, the repertoire was profiled, and TCRdb retains in-frame clones only, with some absent. The sample has tens of thousands of clones, approximately 90% seen once; the top ten hold around 10%. Sequenced input: peripheral blood. The receptors were gathered from a man in his 70s with active or convalescent COVID-19.

This clone occurred once. V gene TRBV7-2 combines with J gene TRBJ1-5; D call uncertain. The V and J ends lost 5 bases and 1 base respectively, with 9 bases between them. Germline V gene lookup returns CDR1 SGHTA and CDR2 FQGNSA. This CDR3 is built from 14 residues. CDR3 in amino acids: CASSPSVSNQPQHF. The CDR3 DNA reads as TGTGCCAGCAGCCCGTCGGTAAGCAATCAGCCCCAGCATTTT.

This sequence joins TRBV2 and TRBJ2-1, with 12 bases that match TRBD2. Germline V gene lookup returns CDR1 SNHLY and CDR2 FYNNEI. CDR3 length: 15 amino acids. V lost 2 bases to trimming and J lost 9 bases; unmatched junction nucleotides: 5. CDR3 coding DNA: TGTGCCAGCAGTGAACCTAGCGGGGGGGCCAGTGAGCAGTTCTTC. Its translation is CASSEPSGGASEQFF.

V and J are TRBV3-1 (or the pseudogene TRBV3-2) and TRBJ2-1; 10 bases map to TRBD2. Trimming cost V 1 base and J 3 bases; bases outside gene matches: 0. The CDR3 has 15 residues. Per the germline V gene, CDR1 is LGHDT and CDR2 is YNNKEL (reference sequence). CDR3 sequence reads: CASSQGLAGYNEQFF. CDR3 coding DNA: TGTGCCAGCAGCCAAGGACTAGCGGGCTACAATGAGCAGTTCTTC.

The chain is built from TRBV27 and TRBJ1-2; D is unresolved. The germline gives CDR1 MNHEY, CDR2 SMNVEV (reference sequence). V lost 6 bases and J 0 bases, leaving 17 bases between the germline ends. The CDR3 has 16 residues. CDR3 sequence reads: CASSPSGRTANYGYTF. The CDR3 bases are TGTGCCAGCAGCCCAAGTGGGAGGACCGCTAACTATGGCTACACCTTC.

The chain recombines TRBV15 with TRBJ1-2; 10 bases agree with TRBD1. The CDR3 extends over 18 amino acids. The ends lost 2 bases at V and 4 bases at J; junction bases unmatched: 13. Germline V gives CDR1 LNHNV, CDR2 YYDKDF (reference sequence). This chain's CDR3 is CATSRSPRTGGLSYGYTF. The CDR3 bases are TGTGCCACCAGCAGATCCCCTCGGACAGGGGGGCTTTCCTATGGCTACACCTTC. Combining the CDR3 with reference TRBV15 and TRBJ1-2 gives the whole variable domain DAMVIQNPRYQVTQFGKPVTLSCSQTLNHNVMYWYQQKSSQAPKLLFHYYDKDFNNEADTPDNFQSRRPNTSFCFLDIRSPGLGDTAMYLCATSRSPRTGGLSYGYTFGSGTRLTVV.

The chain employs TRBV7-2 and TRBJ1-4; 8 bases agree with TRBD1. Germline V gene lookup returns CDR1 SGHTA and CDR2 FQGNSA. V shed 5 bases and J 6 bases; nucleotides not matched to a gene: 8. CDR3 size: 15 residues. CDR3 in amino acids: CASSLLGTGDEKLFF. CDR3 sequence (DNA): TGTGCCAGCAGCCTCCTTGGGACAGGCGATGAAAAACTGTTTTTT.

This clone has a single count. V gene TRBV4-2 combines with J gene TRBJ1-5; 10 bases are shared with TRBD1. CDR3 length: 15 amino acids. Looked up from germline, CDR1 is LGHNA and CDR2 is YNFKEQ. Trimming took 1 base from V and 7 from J; bases not matched to a gene: 4. The DNA of the CDR3 is TGTGCCAGCAGCCAAGGGGACAGGGGCGGACAGCCCCAGCATTTT. Translation gives CASSQGDRGGQPQHF.

The chain has TRBV19 and TRBJ1-5; D perhaps matches TRBD1 (5 bases). CDR1 and CDR2 (germline): LNHDA, SQIVND (reference sequence). The CDR3 has 14 amino acids. V lost 6 bases, J lost 4 bases, and 13 bases lay in between. The CDR3 coding sequence is TGTGCCAGTAGACCTCGACAGTATAATCAGCCCCAGCATTTT. This translates into CASRPRQYNQPQHF.

The sample holds one count of this clone. The chain has TRBV10-3 and TRBJ1-4; D uncertain. V lost 6 bases to trimming and J lost 6 bases, with 14 bases between them. The CDR3 is made up of 14 amino acids. Germline V gene lookup returns CDR1 ENHRY and CDR2 SYGVKD. The CDR3 DNA reads TGTGCCATCAGAGAGGGAGGGTGGGATGAAAAACTGTTTTTT. It encodes CAIREGGWDEKLFF.

The rearrangement joins TRBV9 to TRBJ2-7; 8 bases fit TRBD1. J lost 7 bases, V lost 4 bases, and 13 bases had no gene match. The germline CDR1 and CDR2 sequences are SGDLS and YYNGEE. This CDR3 has 15 residues. The CDR3, as DNA: TGTGCCAGCAGCTTCAATGGACAGGGCCTAGGGGAGCAGTACTTC. Amino acid sequence: CASSFNGQGLGEQYF. Together with reference TRBV9 and TRBJ2-7, the CDR3 gives the full variable domain: DSGVTQTPKHLITATGQRVTLRCSPRSGDLSVYWYQQSLDQGLQFLIQYYNGEERAKGNILERFSAQQFPDLHSELNLSSLELGDSALYFCASSFNGQGLGEQYFGPGTRLTVT.

The V gene is TRBV6-1, the J gene TRBJ1-1, with D perhaps matching TRBD1 (5 bases). This CDR3 contains 16 residues. CDR1 and CDR2 (germline): MNHNS, SASEGT. Trimming cost V 6 bases and J 5 bases, with 22 bases left between them. The chain's CDR3 is CASSETQGWFGTEAFF. CDR3 DNA sequence: TGTGCCAGCAGCGAAACCCAGGGATGGTTTGGGACTGAAGCTTTCTTT.

The chain uses TRBV24-1 and TRBJ1-5; D gene uncertain. V was shortened by 3 bases and J by 3 bases, with 8 bases between the two germline ends. Per germline, CDR1 KGHDR and CDR2 SFDVKD. This CDR3 spans 14 amino acids. The CDR3 nucleotides are TGTGCCACCAGTGATCTTGGACTCAATCAGCCCCAGCATTTT. Amino acid sequence: CATSDLGLNQPQHF.

This chain joins TRBV30 and TRBJ2-1; D may be TRBD2 (6 bases). V was cut by 2 bases and J by 5 bases, with 7 bases left in between. From germline, CDR1 is GTSNPN and CDR2 SVGIG (reference sequence). This CDR3 has 12 amino acids. CDR3 sequence (DNA): TGTGCCTGGAGTTGGGGGGACAATGAGCAGTTCTTC. This codes for CAWSWGDNEQFF.

The chain carries TRBV9 and TRBJ1-2; TRBD1 matches at 10 bases. CDR3 length: 16 amino acids. CDR1 is SGDLS and CDR2 is YYNGEE in the germline V gene. V dropped 4 bases and J dropped 6; count of bases not matched to a gene: 12. The CDR3 nucleotides read TGTGCCAGCAGCACCCGGACAGGGGGGCCCCTAGATGGCTACACCTTC. Translating it yields CASSTRTGGPLDGYTF.

CDR3 nucleotide sequence: TGTGCCGACACCCTTACTAACACTGAAGCTTTCTTT. This sequence encodes CADTLTNTEAFF. The chain uses TRBV3-1 (or the pseudogene TRBV3-2) and TRBJ1-1; D ambiguous. The CDR3 is made up of 12 amino acids. Looked up from germline, CDR1 is LGHDT and CDR2 is YNNKEL (reference sequence). Trimming left V 11 bases short and J 2 bases short, with 12 bases between.

The V and J genes are TRBV27 and TRBJ1-1; D remains unclear. Germline CDR1 is MNHEY and CDR2 is SMNVEV (reference sequence). V lost 2 bases, J lost 6 bases, and 10 bases lay in between. The CDR3 is 13 residues long. For the CDR3, the DNA is TGTGCCAGCAGTTTAACCCGGTCTTCTGAAGCTTTCTTT. Residues: CASSLTRSSEAFF.

This clone was detected a few times. Here the CDR3 reads CASSEAPWTGHSPLHF. DNA for the CDR3: TGTGCCAGCAGTGAAGCGCCGTGGACAGGGCATTCACCCCTCCACTTT. The chain couples TRBV2 to TRBJ1-6; 8 bases map to TRBD1. Germline values: CDR1 SNHLY, CDR2 FYNNEI. The length of the CDR3 is 16 residues. With V trimmed by 0 bases and J by 8 bases, 6 bases remained unmatched.

The chain uses TRBV6-5 and TRBJ1-1; D call uncertain. V gave up 5 bases and J gave up 5 bases, with 18 bases separating them. The CDR3 extends over 15 amino acids. Germline V lookup: CDR1 MNHEY, CDR2 SVGAGI. The CDR3 region has the DNA TGTGCCAGCAGTCGCCGGGGAGGAAGTAGGACTGAAGCTTTCTTT. Protein product: CASSRRGGSRTEAFF.

The V gene is TRBV27, the J gene TRBJ1-5, with 9 bases lining up with TRBD1. J was trimmed by 2 bases and V by 5 bases; bases with no gene match: 7. CDR1 is MNHEY and CDR2 is SMNVEV in the germline V gene (reference sequence). CDR3 length equals 16 residues. The CDR3 loop reads CASSLGTGSGNQPQHF. The CDR3 DNA follows: TGTGCCAGCAGTCTTGGGACAGGGTCGGGCAATCAGCCCCAGCATTTT.

The chain couples TRBV18 to TRBJ2-3, with TRBD1 as a possible D gene (5 bases). The germline gives CDR1 KGHSH, CDR2 LQKENI. CDR3 length: 15 amino acids. The V and J ends lost 3 bases and 0 bases respectively, with 10 bases between them. CDR3 region: CASSPDSGSTDTQYF. The CDR3 bases are TGTGCCAGCTCACCCGACAGTGGGAGCACAGATACGCAGTATTTT. Supplemented by reference TRBV18 and TRBJ2-3, the full variable domain reads NAGVMQNPRHLVRRRGQEARLRCSPMKGHSHVYWYRQLPEEGLKFMVYLQKENIIDESGMPKERFSAEFPKEGPSILRIQQVVRGDSAAYFCASSPDSGSTDTQYFGPGTRLTVL.

This chain uses TRBV5-1 with TRBJ1-2; D is ambiguous. Germline-derived CDR1 and CDR2 are SGHRS and YFSETQ. Trimming took 0 bases from V and 8 from J, leaving 14 bases between them. The CDR3 has 14 amino acids. CDR3 protein: CASSLGEPLLGYTF. The DNA for the CDR3 is TGCGCCAGCAGCTTGGGGGAGCCCTTATTAGGCTACACCTTC.